Listed here are 28 T cell receptor beta chains from one sample, sequenced in a study of T cell responses to AZD1222 COVID-19 vaccine. Measured with immunoSEQ multiplex PCR; TCRdb has only the in-frame clones, and not every one. The top ten hold more than 20% of the sample, which has some 130,000 clones, around 86% seen once. The specimen comprised peripheral blood, sampled on day 0 of AZD1222 vaccination. These receptors were collected from an adult in good health.

The rearrangement links TRBV4-1 to TRBJ1-2; D is perhaps TRBD1 (6 bases). This CDR3 spans 15 amino acids. Trimming stripped 1 base from V and 6 bases from J, with 15 bases between. Germline CDR1 and CDR2: MGHRA and YSYEKL. The CDR3 nucleotides read TGCGCCAGCAGCCAAGTGCAGTCCCGGGGGCATGGCTACACCTTC. Its protein product is CASSQVQSRGHGYTF.

This sequence joins TRBV6-2 or TRBV6-3 and TRBJ2-7; 7 nucleotides align to TRBD1. The CDR3 has 14 amino acids. Losses at the gene ends were 4 bases for V and 0 bases for J; bases not matched to a gene: 3. Germline CDR1 and CDR2: MNHEY and SVGEGT. CDR3 protein: CASSFRGSSYEQYF. The CDR3, as DNA: TGTGCCAGCAGTTTCAGGGGGAGCTCCTACGAGCAGTACTTC.

This clone occurred a few times. The chain employs TRBV6-5 and TRBJ1-6; no firm D call. Germline CDR1 and CDR2: MNHEY and SVGAGI. The CDR3 runs to 15 residues. Trimming cost V 6 bases and J 9 bases, with 18 bases left between them. The CDR3 region is CASRARTAAGSPLHF. CDR3 sequence (DNA): TGTGCCAGCAGGGCCAGGACGGCAGCAGGTTCACCCCTCCACTTT.

The chain joins TRBV19 to TRBJ1-4, with 7 positions matching TRBD1. CDR1 is LNHDA and CDR2 is SQIVND in the germline V gene (reference sequence). The CDR3 extends over 15 amino acids. J gave up 7 bases and V 2 bases, and 7 bases lay outside the gene matches. CDR3 in amino acids: CASSIRQGDSEKLFF. DNA for the CDR3: TGTGCCAGTAGTATACGGCAGGGGGATAGTGAAAAACTGTTTTTT.

V is TRBV4-3 and J is TRBJ2-5; unclear D gene. The ends were cut back, 3 bases at V and 0 bases at J, with 14 bases in the middle. The CDR3 is 16 amino acids. From germline, CDR1 is LGHNA and CDR2 YSLEER. The chain's CDR3 is CASSQGLTGYQETQYF. DNA of the CDR3: TGCGCCAGCAGCCAGGGATTAACTGGGTACCAAGAGACCCAGTACTTC.

The CDR3 DNA follows: TGTGCCAGTAGTATAGGGTACGGGTCCTACGAGCAGTACTTC. As protein: CASSIGYGSYEQYF. This chain links TRBV19 with TRBJ2-7; unclear D gene. Germline-derived CDR1 and CDR2 are LNHDA and SQIVND (reference sequence). CDR3 size: 14 residues. Deletions cut 1 base from V and 1 base from J, with 8 bases between.

The V gene is TRBV27, the J gene TRBJ2-7; tentatively, D is TRBD1 or TRBD2 (5 bases each). CDR3 length equals 15 residues. Germline values: CDR1 MNHEY, CDR2 SMNVEV (reference sequence). The V gene lost 5 bases and the J gene lost 2 bases, with 16 bases spanning the gap. The CDR3 region has the DNA TGTGCCAGCAGTCCCCAGGGTCGAGGGACCTACGAGCAGTACTTC. Translating it yields CASSPQGRGTYEQYF.

This chain connects TRBV7-2 to TRBJ2-1; 9 bases agree with TRBD1. The V gene end was trimmed by 4 bases and the J gene end by 2 bases; junction bases not matched to a gene: 3. Per germline, CDR1 SGHTA and CDR2 FQGNSA. The CDR3 length is 15 residues. CDR3 region: CASSSDRGAYNEQFF. The CDR3 bases are TGTGCCAGCAGCTCGGACAGGGGTGCCTACAATGAGCAGTTCTTC.

This clone was detected only a few times. This chain uses TRBV18 with TRBJ2-5; TRBD1 matches 8 bases. The CDR3 is 15 amino acids. The J segment lost 4 bases and the V segment lost 3 bases, leaving 7 bases of the junction unmatched. From germline, CDR1 is KGHSH and CDR2 LQKENI. The CDR3 nucleotides read TGTGCCAGCTCACCTCGACAGGGGAGTAGAGAGACCCAGTACTTC. It is translated as CASSPRQGSRETQYF.

CDR3 protein: CASSRGGFEQYF. The CDR3 DNA reads as TGTGCCAGTAGCCGGGGAGGGTTCGAGCAGTACTTC. The rearrangement uses TRBV19 and TRBJ2-7, with 7 bases aligning to TRBD2. This CDR3 region has 12 residues. The germline gives CDR1 LNHDA, CDR2 SQIVND (reference sequence). J was trimmed by 6 bases and V by 6 bases; bases with no gene match: 5.

The chain has TRBV5-1 and TRBJ1-6; D possibly corresponds to TRBD1 (6 bases). The germline V and J ends were trimmed by 1 base and 7 bases, with 15 bases remaining between them. Looked up from germline, CDR1 is SGHRS and CDR2 is YFSETQ. The CDR3 length is 16 residues. CDR3 amino acids: CASSLSAGARNSPLHF. The CDR3 nucleotides are TGCGCCAGCAGCTTGTCAGCAGGGGCCCGAAATTCACCCCTCCACTTT.

The chain recombines TRBV12-3 or TRBV12-4 with TRBJ1-5, with D possibly matching TRBD1 (5 bases). The CDR3 is 13 residues long. Trimming took 1 base from V and 6 from J, leaving 7 bases between them. CDR3 sequence: CASSLDGAQPQHF. The DNA of the CDR3 is TGTGCCAGCAGTTTAGACGGGGCTCAGCCCCAGCATTTT.

The J gene is TRBJ2-7, the V gene TRBV18; TRBD1 is a possible D gene (6 bases). CDR3 length equals 15 residues. Germline V gene lookup returns CDR1 KGHSH and CDR2 LQKENI. V lost 2 bases, J lost 0 bases, and 11 bases lay in between. CDR3 residues: CASSPDRPRSYEQYF. The CDR3 coding sequence is TGTGCCAGCTCACCAGACAGGCCTCGCTCCTACGAGCAGTACTTC.

This clone occurred once. The V and J genes are TRBV29-1 and TRBJ2-3; D gene unclear. The CDR3 loop spans 13 amino acids. V was trimmed by 8 bases and J by 0 bases, leaving 12 bases between them. Per the germline V gene, CDR1 is SQVTM and CDR2 is ANQGSEA. CDR3 in amino acids: CSTDGKSTDTQYF. In DNA form, the CDR3 reads TGCAGCACGGACGGAAAGAGCACAGATACGCAGTATTTT.

V usage is TRBV19 and J usage is TRBJ1-3; D remains unclear. V gave up 3 bases and J gave up 0 bases, with 9 bases separating them. From germline, CDR1 is LNHDA and CDR2 SQIVND (reference sequence). The length of the CDR3 is 15 residues. DNA of the CDR3: TGTGCCAGTAGTATGAAACCGTTCTCTGGAAACACCATATATTTT. It encodes CASSMKPFSGNTIYF.

The V and J genes are TRBV11-2 and TRBJ1-1, with D unclear. The CDR3 is made up of 13 amino acids. Trimming shortened V by 2 bases and J by 1 base, and 5 bases separated the two germline ends. Germline-derived CDR1 and CDR2 are SGHAT and FQNNGV. CDR3 amino acids: CASSLSENTEAFF. For the CDR3, the DNA is TGTGCCAGCAGCTTAAGCGAGAACACTGAAGCTTTCTTT.

V is TRBV4-1 and J is TRBJ2-3; a weak D match, TRBD2 (5 bases). CDR1 is MGHRA and CDR2 is YSYEKL in the germline V gene. This CDR3 comprises 18 residues. The V end lost 0 bases, the J end lost 1 base, and 17 bases lay between the germline ends. This chain's CDR3 is CASSQEYGEGRRTDTQYF. CDR3 sequence (DNA): TGCGCCAGCAGCCAAGAATACGGTGAAGGGAGACGCACAGATACGCAGTATTTT.

J is TRBJ1-2 and V is TRBV4-3; 7 positions agree with TRBD1. The CDR3 length is 15 residues. Germline trimming cut 0 bases from V and 4 bases from J; bases unmatched to any gene: 5. Looked up from germline, CDR1 is LGHNA and CDR2 is YSLEER. In nucleotides, the CDR3 is TGCGCCAGCAGCCAAGAAGGGACAGATGGCTATGGCTACACCTTC. Protein: CASSQEGTDGYGYTF.

The chain uses TRBV7-8 and TRBJ2-1; no clear D. This CDR3 is built from 13 residues. The germline CDR1 and CDR2 sequences are SGHVS and FQNEAQ. V was clipped by 1 base and J by 8 bases, with 9 bases between them. As DNA, the CDR3 is TGTGCCAGCAGCTTAGATCGGTCGGATGAGCAGTTCTTC. Protein sequence: CASSLDRSDEQFF. Filled out from reference TRBV7-8 and TRBJ2-1, the complete variable domain reads GAGVSQSPRYKVAKRGQDVALRCDPISGHVSLFWYQQALGQGPEFLTYFQNEAQLDKSGLPSDRFFAERPEGSVSTLKIQRTQQEDSAVYLCASSLDRSDEQFFGPGTRLTVL.

J is TRBJ2-1 and V is TRBV19; TRBD1 agrees at 8 bases. V lost 5 bases to trimming and J lost 8 bases; unmatched junction nucleotides: 2. This CDR3 is 12 amino acids long. CDR1 and CDR2 (germline): LNHDA, SQIVND (reference sequence). For the CDR3, the DNA is TGTGCCAGTAGTTCAGGGGGCTATGAGCAGTTCTTC. It yields the protein CASSSGGYEQFF.

V usage is TRBV10-1 and J usage is TRBJ2-1; 8 bases line up with TRBD2. V was pared by 0 bases and J by 6 bases, with 7 bases of the junction left unmatched. Germline values: CDR1 WNHNN, CDR2 SYGVQD (reference sequence). The CDR3 extends over 16 amino acids. Here the CDR3 DNA reads TGCGCCAGCAGTGAGTCGGCGGGGGGTACCGGCAATGAGCAGTTCTTC. Translated: CASSESAGGTGNEQFF.

The chain employs TRBV3-1 (or the pseudogene TRBV3-2) and TRBJ1-3; D call uncertain. Germline V gene sequence: CDR1 LGHDT, CDR2 YNNKEL (reference sequence). The V end lost 4 bases, the J end lost 3 bases, and 7 bases lay between the germline ends. CDR3 length: 13 residues. CDR3 sequence (DNA): TGTGCCAGCAGCCCTCGACATGGAAACACCATATATTTT. Its translation: CASSPRHGNTIYF.

The chain couples TRBV5-1 to TRBJ1-2; D is uncertain. This CDR3 comprises 15 residues. The V gene lost 0 bases and the J gene lost 3 bases, with 12 bases spanning the gap. Germline CDR1 is SGHRS and CDR2 is YFSETQ. The CDR3: CASSLGPPLDYGYTF. CDR3 DNA sequence: TGCGCCAGCAGCTTGGGACCCCCATTGGACTATGGCTACACCTTC.

The count of this clone is one. The chain has TRBV24-1 and TRBJ2-3; tentatively, D is TRBD1 (6 bases). CDR3 length: 13 residues. Trimming took off 6 bases at V and 1 base at J, with 7 bases between the two ends. Germline lookup yields CDR1 KGHDR and CDR2 SFDVKD. The CDR3 sequence is CATSKGGTDTQYF. CDR3 in DNA: TGTGCCACCAGTAAGGGGGGCACAGATACGCAGTATTTT.

This chain joins TRBV27 and TRBJ2-3; D is unresolved. Germline CDR1 is MNHEY and CDR2 is SMNVEV (reference sequence). The CDR3 covers 13 residues. Trimming shortened V by 6 bases and J by 6 bases, and 13 bases separated the two germline ends. The CDR3 DNA is TGTGCCAGCAGACAATTACTGGGGGATACGCAGTATTTT. Its protein product is CASRQLLGDTQYF.

This chain uses TRBV7-2 with TRBJ1-5; perhaps TRBD1 as D (5 bases). The CDR3 loop spans 16 amino acids. V shed 2 bases and J shed 6 bases, with 17 bases lying between them. CDR1 is SGHTA and CDR2 is FQGNSA in the germline V gene. The CDR3 region is CASSLSPQRGPQPQHF. The CDR3 coding sequence is TGTGCCAGCAGCTTATCCCCCCAAAGGGGCCCTCAGCCCCAGCATTTT.

The chain couples TRBV6-5 to TRBJ2-3; D remains ambiguous. This CDR3 is 11 amino acids long. Trimming removed 6 bases at V and 5 bases at J, with 6 bases between. From germline, CDR1 is MNHEY and CDR2 SVGAGI. The CDR3 coding sequence is TGTGCCAGCAGAAAAATAGATACGCAGTATTTT. Translation gives CASRKIDTQYF.

This chain links TRBV5-1 with TRBJ2-6; 9 bases map to TRBD2. Germline lookup yields CDR1 SGHRS and CDR2 YFSETQ. CDR3 length: 18 residues. Germline trimming cut 4 bases from V and 0 bases from J; bases unmatched to any gene: 8. CDR3 in DNA: TGCGCCAGCAGCCCCTTGACTAGCGGCAACTCTGGGGCCAACGTCCTGACTTTC. Protein product: CASSPLTSGNSGANVLTF.